This T cell receptor beta chain was sequenced in a study of radiation and T cells in renal cell carcinoma. V gave up 8 bases and J gave up 4 bases; unmatched junction bases: 2. Germline V gene sequence: CDR1 MNHEY, CDR2 SVGAGI. This CDR3 is 12 amino acids long. TCRdb keeps only in-frame clones here, not all; method: immunoSEQ multiplex PCR. The table has 100,000 to 150,000 clones, 65% to 85% seen once; the top ten hold 5% to 6.5%. As to time point: blood 2 weeks post-SBRT. Treatment reported: 15 Gy SBRT to primary tumor, nephrectomy 4 weeks later. Comment on this clone: As yet, its antigen is unknown.

Overall study findings and caveats: From baseline, blood top tumor clonotypes peaked at 2 weeks post-radiation. Baseline intratumoral clonotype presence is unknown without pretreatment biopsies.

The material was blood, obtained from a patient whose treatment included radiotherapy and nephrectomy. This sequence originates from a man aged 45-60 years with renal cell carcinoma. This chain links TRBV6-5 with TRBJ2-1; 7 positions match TRBD2. The CDR3 sequence is CASGGGYNEQFF. The DNA for the CDR3 is TGTGCCAGCGGGGGGGGTTACAATGAGCAGTTCTTC.